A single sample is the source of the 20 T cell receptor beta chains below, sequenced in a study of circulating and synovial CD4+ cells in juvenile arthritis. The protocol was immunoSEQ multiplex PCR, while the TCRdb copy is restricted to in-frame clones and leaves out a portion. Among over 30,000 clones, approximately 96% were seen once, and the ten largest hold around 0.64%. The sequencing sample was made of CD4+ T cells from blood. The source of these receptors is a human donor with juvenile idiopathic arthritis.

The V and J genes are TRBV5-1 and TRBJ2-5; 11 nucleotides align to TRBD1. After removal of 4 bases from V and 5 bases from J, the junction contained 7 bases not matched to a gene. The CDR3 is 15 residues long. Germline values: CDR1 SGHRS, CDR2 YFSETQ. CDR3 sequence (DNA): TGCGCCAGCAGCCAGGGGACAGGGGGGATGGAGACCCAGTACTTC. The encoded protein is CASSQGTGGMETQYF.

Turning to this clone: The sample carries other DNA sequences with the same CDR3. CDR3 amino acids: CASNRGARRESPLHF. CDR3 in DNA: TGTGCCAGCAACCGGGGGGCCAGGCGAGAATCACCCCTCCACTTT. The gene calls are TRBV5-6 and TRBJ1-6; D possibly corresponds to TRBD1 (6 bases). The CDR3 loop spans 15 amino acids. V lost 6 bases to trimming and J lost 10 bases, with 20 bases between them. Germline CDR1 and CDR2: SGHDT and YYEEEE.

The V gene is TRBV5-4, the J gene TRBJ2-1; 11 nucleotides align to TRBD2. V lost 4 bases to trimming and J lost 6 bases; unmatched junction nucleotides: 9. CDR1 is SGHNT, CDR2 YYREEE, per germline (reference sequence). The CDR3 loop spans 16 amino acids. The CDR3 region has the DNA TGTGCCAGCAGCCTAGAAGGGACTAGCGGAGCCAATGAGCAGTTCTTC. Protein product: CASSLEGTSGANEQFF.

In DNA, the CDR3 is TGTGCCAGCAGCTTGCTTGGTCAGGGGAGTTCACCCCTCCACTTT. Protein sequence: CASSLLGQGSSPLHF. This sequence joins TRBV5-4 and TRBJ1-6; tentatively, D is TRBD1 (6 bases). The germline gives CDR1 SGHNT, CDR2 YYREEE (reference sequence). This CDR3 is built from 15 residues. V lost 1 base and J 9 bases, leaving 14 bases between the germline ends. Full variable domain (rest looked up from reference TRBV5-4 and TRBJ1-6): ETGVTQSPTHLIKTRGQQVTLRCSSQSGHNTVSWYQQALGQGPQFIFQYYREEENGRGNFPPRFSGLQFPNYSSELNVNALELDDSALYLCASSLLGQGSSPLHFGNGTRLTVT.

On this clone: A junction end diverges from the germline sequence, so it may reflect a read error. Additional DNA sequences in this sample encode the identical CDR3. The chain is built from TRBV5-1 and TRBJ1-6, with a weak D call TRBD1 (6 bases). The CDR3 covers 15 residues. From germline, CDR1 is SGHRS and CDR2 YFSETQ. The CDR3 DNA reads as TGCGCCAGCAGCTTGGGGGCAGGGACAAATTCCCCCCTCCACTTT. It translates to CASSLGAGTNSPLHF.

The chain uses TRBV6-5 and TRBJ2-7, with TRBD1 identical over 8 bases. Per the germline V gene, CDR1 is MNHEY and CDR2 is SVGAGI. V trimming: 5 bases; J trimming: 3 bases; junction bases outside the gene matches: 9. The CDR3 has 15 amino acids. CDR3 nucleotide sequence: TGTGCCAGCAGTAAACTGACAGGGGCCAACTACGAGCAGTACTTC. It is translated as CASSKLTGANYEQYF.

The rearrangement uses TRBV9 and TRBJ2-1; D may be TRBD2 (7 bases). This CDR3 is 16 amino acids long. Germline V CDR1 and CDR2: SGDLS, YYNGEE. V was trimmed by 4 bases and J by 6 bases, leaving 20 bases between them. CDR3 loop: CASSRTHSAGANEQFF. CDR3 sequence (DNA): TGTGCCAGCAGCCGCACCCATAGCGCGGGGGCCAATGAGCAGTTCTTC.

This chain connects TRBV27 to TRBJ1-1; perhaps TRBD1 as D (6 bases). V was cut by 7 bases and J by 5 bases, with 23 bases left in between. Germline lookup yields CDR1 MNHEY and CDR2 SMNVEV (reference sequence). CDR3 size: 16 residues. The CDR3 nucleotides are TGTGCCAGCATAGGCCCGACGAGGGGGGGATTAACTGAAGCTTTCTTT. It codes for CASIGPTRGGLTEAFF.

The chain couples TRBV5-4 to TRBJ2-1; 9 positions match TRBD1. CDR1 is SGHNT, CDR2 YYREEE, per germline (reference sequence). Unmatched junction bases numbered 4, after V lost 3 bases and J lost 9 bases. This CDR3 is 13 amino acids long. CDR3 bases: TGTGCCAGCAGCTGGGGACAGGGAGGTGAGCAGTTCTTC. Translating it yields CASSWGQGGEQFF.

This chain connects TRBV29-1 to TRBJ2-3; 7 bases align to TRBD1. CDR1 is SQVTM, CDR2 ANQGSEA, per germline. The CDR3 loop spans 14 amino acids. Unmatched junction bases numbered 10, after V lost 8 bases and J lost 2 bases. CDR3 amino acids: CSSWGQGDTDTQYF. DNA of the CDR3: TGCAGCTCTTGGGGGCAGGGGGACACAGATACGCAGTATTTT.

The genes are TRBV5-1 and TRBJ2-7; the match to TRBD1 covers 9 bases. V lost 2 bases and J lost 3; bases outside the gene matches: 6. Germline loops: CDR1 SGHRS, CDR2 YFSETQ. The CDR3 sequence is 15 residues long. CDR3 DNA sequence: TGCGCCAGCAGCTTTCCGGGACAGGGACACTACGAGCAGTACTTC. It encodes CASSFPGQGHYEQYF.

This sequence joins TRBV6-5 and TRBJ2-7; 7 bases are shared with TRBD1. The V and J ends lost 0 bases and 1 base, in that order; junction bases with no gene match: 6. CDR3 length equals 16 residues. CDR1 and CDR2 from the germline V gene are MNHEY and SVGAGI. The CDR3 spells CASSYSDRVGSYEQYF. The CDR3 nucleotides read TGTGCCAGCAGTTACTCCGACAGGGTTGGGTCCTACGAGCAGTACTTC.

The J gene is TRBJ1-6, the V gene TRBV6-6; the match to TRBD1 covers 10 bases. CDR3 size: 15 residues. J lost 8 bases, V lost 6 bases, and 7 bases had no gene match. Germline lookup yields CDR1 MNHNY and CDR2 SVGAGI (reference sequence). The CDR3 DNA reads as TGTGCCAGCAGCCGACCGGGACAGGGGCATTCACCCCTCCACTTT. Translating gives CASSRPGQGHSPLHF.

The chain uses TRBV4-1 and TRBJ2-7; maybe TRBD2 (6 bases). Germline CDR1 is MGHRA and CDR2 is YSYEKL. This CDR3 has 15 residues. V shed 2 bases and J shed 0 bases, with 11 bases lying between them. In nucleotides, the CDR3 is TGCGCCAGCAGCCAAACGCTGCGGGACTCCTACGAGCAGTACTTC. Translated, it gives CASSQTLRDSYEQYF.

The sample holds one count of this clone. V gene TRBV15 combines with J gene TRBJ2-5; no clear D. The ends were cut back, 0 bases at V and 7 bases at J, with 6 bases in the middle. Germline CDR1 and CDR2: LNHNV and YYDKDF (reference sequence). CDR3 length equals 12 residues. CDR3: CATSRDLGTQYF. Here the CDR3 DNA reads TGTGCCACCAGCAGAGATCTCGGGACCCAGTACTTC.

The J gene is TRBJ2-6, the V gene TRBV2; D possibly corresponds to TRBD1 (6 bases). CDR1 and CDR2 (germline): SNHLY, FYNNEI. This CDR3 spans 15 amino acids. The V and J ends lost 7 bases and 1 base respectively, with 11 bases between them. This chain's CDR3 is CASKQGISGANVLTF. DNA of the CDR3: TGTGCCAGCAAGCAGGGGATATCTGGGGCCAACGTCCTGACTTTC. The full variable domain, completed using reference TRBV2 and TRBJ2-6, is EPEVTQTPSHQVTQMGQEVILRCVPISNHLYFYWYRQILGQKVEFLVSFYNNEISEKSEIFDDQFSVERPDGSNFTLKIRSTKLEDSAMYFCASKQGISGANVLTFGAGSRLTVL.

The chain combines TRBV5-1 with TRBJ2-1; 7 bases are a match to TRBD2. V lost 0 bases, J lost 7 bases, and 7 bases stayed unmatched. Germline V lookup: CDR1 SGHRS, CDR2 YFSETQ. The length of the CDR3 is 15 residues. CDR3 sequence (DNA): TGCGCCAGCAGCTTGGCTCTGGGGGGAGGGAATGAGCAGTTCTTC. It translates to CASSLALGGGNEQFF.

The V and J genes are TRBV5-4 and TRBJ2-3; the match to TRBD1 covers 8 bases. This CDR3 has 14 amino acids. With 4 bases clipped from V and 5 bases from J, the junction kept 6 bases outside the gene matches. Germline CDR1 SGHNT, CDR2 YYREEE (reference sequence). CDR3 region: CASSLTGAIDTQYF. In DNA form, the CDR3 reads TGTGCCAGCAGCCTGACAGGGGCGATAGATACGCAGTATTTT.

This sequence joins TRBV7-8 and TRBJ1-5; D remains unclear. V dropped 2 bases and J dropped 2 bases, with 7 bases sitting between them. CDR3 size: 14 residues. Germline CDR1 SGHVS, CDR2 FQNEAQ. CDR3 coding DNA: TGTGCCAGCAGCTTAATAAGAGGCAATCAGCCCCAGCATTTT. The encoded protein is CASSLIRGNQPQHF. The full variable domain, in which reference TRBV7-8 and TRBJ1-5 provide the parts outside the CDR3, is GAGVSQSPRYKVAKRGQDVALRCDPISGHVSLFWYQQALGQGPEFLTYFQNEAQLDKSGLPSDRFFAERPEGSVSTLKIQRTQQEDSAVYLCASSLIRGNQPQHFGDGTRLSIL.

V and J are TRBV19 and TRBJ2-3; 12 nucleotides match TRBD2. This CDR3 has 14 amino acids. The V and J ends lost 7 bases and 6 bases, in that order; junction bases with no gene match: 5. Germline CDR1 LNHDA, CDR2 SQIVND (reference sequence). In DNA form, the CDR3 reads TGTGCCAGTACCCTAGCGGGGGGGCATGATACGCAGTATTTT. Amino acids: CASTLAGGHDTQYF.